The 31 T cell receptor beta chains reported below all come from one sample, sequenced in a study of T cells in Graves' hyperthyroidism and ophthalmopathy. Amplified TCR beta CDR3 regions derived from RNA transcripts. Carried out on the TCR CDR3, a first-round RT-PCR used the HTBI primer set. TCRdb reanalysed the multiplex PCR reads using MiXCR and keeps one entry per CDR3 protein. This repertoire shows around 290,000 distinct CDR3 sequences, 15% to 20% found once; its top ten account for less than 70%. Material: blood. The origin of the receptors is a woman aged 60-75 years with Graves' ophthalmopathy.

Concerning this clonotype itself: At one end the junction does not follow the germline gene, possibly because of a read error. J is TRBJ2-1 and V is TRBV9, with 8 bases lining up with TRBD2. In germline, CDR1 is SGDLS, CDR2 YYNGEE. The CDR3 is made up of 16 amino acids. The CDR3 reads CANSVASGSLYNEQFF. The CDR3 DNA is TGTGCCAACAGCGTAGCCAGCGGGAGCCTCTACAATGAGCAGTTCTTC.

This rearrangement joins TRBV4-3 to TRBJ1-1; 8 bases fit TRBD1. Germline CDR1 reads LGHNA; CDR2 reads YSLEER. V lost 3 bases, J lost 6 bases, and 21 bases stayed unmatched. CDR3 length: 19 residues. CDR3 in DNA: TGCGCCAGCAGCCAGGGTAAAGGACCAAACCAGGGGGCGAAGGCTGAAGCTTTCTTT. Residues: CASSQGKGPNQGAKAEAFF.

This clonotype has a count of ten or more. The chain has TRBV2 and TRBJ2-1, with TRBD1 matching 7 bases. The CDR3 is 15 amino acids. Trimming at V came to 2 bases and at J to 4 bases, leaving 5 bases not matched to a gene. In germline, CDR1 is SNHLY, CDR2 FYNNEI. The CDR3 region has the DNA TGTGCCAGCAGTGAAAGCCGGACAGGTTACAATGAGCAGTTCTTC. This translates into CASSESRTGYNEQFF.

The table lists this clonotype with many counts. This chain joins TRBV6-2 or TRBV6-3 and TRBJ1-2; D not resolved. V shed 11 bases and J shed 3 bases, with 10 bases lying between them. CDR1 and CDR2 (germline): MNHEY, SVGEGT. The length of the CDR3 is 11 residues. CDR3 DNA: TGTGCCGGACGGGGAGACTATGGCTACACCTTC. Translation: CAGRGDYGYTF.

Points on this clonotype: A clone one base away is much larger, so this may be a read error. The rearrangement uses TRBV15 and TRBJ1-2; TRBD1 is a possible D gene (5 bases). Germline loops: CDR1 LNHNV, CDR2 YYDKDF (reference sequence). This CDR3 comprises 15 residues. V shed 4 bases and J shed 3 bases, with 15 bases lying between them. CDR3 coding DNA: TGTGCCACCAGCAAAGGACTGGGGGAACACTATGGCTACACCTTC. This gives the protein CATSKGLGEHYGYTF.

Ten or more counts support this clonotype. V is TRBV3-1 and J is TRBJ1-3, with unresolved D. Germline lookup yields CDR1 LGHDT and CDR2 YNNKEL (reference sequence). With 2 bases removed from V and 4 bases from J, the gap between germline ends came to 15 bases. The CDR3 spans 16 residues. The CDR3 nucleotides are TGTGCCAGCAGCCAATATAGGGCTGACGTCGGAAACACCATATATTTT. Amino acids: CASSQYRADVGNTIYF.

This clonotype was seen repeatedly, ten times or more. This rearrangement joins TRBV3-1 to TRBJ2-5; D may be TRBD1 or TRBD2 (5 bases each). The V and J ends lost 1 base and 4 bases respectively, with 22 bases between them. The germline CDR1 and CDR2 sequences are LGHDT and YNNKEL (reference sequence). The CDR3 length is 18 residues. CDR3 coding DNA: TGTGCCAGCAGCCAAGGGCGGTACTTAACGGGGCCCGGAGAGACCCAGTACTTC. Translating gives CASSQGRYLTGPGETQYF.

This CDR3 reads CASSVRAGQDGYTF. The CDR3 nucleotides are TGCGCCAGCAGCGTACGAGCGGGACAAGATGGCTACACCTTC. The chain uses TRBV5-1 and TRBJ1-2, with D possibly TRBD1 on 6 matching bases. Germline CDR1 reads SGHRS; CDR2 reads YFSETQ. The CDR3 is 14 residues long. Trimming removed 4 bases from V and 6 bases from J, with 16 bases in between.

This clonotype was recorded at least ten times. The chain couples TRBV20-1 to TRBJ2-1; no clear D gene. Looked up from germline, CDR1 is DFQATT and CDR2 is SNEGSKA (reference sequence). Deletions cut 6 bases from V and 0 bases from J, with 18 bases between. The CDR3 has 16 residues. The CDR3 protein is CSAPRTGYSSYNEQFF. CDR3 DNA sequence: TGCAGTGCCCCCCGGACGGGCTATAGCTCCTACAATGAGCAGTTCTTC.

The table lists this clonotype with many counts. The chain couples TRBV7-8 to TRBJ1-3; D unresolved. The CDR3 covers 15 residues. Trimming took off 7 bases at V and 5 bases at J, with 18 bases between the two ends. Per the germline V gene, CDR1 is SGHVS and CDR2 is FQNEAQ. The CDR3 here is CASTKGVEMRNTIYF. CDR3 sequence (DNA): TGTGCCAGCACCAAAGGTGTCGAGATGAGAAACACCATATATTTT. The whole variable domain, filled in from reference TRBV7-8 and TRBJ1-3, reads GAGVSQSPRYKVAKRGQDVALRCDPISGHVSLFWYQQALGQGPEFLTYFQNEAQLDKSGLPSDRFFAERPEGSVSTLKIQRTQQEDSAVYLCASTKGVEMRNTIYFGEGSWLTVV.

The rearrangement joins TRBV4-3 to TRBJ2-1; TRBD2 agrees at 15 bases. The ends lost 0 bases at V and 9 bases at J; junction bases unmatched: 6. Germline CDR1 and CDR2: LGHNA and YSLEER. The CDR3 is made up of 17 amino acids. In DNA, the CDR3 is TGCGCCAGCAGCCAAGATCTAGGACTAGCGGGAGGGGGTGAGCAGTTCTTC. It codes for CASSQDLGLAGGGEQFF.

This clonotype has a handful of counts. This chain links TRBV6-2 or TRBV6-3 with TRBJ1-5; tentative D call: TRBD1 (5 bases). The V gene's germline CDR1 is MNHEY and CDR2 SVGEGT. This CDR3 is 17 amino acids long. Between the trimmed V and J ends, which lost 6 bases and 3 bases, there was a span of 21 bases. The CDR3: CASSWGRTAGINQPQHF. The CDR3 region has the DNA TGTGCCAGCAGCTGGGGACGGACGGCGGGGATCAATCAGCCCCAGCATTTT.

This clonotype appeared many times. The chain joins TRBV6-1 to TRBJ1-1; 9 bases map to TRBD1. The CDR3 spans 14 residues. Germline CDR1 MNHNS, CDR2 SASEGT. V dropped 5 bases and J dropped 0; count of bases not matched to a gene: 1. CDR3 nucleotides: TGTGCCAGCAGTCGGGACAGGGTGAACACTGAAGCTTTCTTT. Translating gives CASSRDRVNTEAFF.

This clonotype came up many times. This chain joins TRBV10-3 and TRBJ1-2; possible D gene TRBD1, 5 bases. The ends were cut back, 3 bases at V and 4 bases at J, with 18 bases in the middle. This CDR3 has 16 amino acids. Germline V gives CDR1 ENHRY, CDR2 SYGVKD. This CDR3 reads CAISDLGRREGYGYTF. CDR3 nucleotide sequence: TGTGCCATCAGTGACCTGGGACGGCGAGAAGGCTATGGCTACACCTTC.

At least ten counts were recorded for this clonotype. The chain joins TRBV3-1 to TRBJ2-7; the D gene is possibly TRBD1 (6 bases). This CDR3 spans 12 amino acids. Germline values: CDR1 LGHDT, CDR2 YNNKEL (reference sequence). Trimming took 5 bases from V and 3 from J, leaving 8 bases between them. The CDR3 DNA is TGTGCCAGCAGCGGGGGCGGCTACGAGCAGTACTTC. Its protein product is CASSGGGYEQYF.

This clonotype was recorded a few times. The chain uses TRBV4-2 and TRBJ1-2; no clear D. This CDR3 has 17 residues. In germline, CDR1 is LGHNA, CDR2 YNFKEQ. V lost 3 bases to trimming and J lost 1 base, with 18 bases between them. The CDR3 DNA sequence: TGTGCCAGCAGCCACAAGATTTGTTCGGGTTGTAACTATGGCTACACCTTC. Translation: CASSHKICSGCNYGYTF.

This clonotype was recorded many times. The CDR3 nucleotides read TGTGCCAGTAGACCGGACAGGGAGAACACCGGGGAGCTGTTTTTT. This translates into CASRPDRENTGELFF. The chain carries TRBV19 and TRBJ2-2; 8 nucleotides align to TRBD1. CDR1 is LNHDA, CDR2 SQIVND, per germline (reference sequence). The CDR3 contains 15 residues. V shed 6 bases, J shed 1 base, and the junction held 4 bases outside the gene matches. The full variable domain, rest sourced from reference TRBV19 and TRBJ2-2, is DGGITQSPKYLFRKEGQNVTLSCEQNLNHDAMYWYRQDPGQGLRLIYYSQIVNDFQKGDIAEGYSVSREKKESFPLTVTSAQKNPTAFYLCASRPDRENTGELFFGEGSRLTVL.

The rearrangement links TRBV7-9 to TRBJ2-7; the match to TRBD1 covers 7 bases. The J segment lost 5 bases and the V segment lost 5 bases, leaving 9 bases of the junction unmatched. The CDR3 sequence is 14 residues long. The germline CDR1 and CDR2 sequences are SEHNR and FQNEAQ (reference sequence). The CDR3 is CASSIPTGNDEQYF. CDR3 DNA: TGTGCCAGCAGCATTCCGACAGGGAACGACGAGCAGTACTTC.

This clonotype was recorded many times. The CDR3 protein is CASSLLKLNQPQHF. The CDR3 nucleotides are TGTGCCAGCAGCTTATTAAAATTGAATCAGCCCCAGCATTTT. The rearrangement joins TRBV7-2 to TRBJ1-5; D call uncertain. Germline assignment: CDR1 SGHTA and CDR2 FQGNSA. The V and J ends lost 2 bases and 4 bases respectively, with 9 bases between them. The CDR3 is made up of 14 amino acids.

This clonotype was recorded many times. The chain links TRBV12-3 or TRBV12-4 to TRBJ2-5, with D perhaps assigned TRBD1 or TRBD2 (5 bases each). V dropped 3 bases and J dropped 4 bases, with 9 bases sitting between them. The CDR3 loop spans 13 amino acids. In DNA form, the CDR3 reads TGTGCCAGCAGTTTTACGAGGGGAGAGACCCAGTACTTC. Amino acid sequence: CASSFTRGETQYF.

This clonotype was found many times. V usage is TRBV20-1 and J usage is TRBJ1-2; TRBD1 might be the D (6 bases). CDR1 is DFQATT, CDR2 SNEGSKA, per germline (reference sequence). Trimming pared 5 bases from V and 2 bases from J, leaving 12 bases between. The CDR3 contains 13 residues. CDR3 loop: CSASRDKNYGYTF. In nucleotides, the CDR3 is TGCAGTGCTTCCCGGGACAAGAACTATGGCTACACCTTC.

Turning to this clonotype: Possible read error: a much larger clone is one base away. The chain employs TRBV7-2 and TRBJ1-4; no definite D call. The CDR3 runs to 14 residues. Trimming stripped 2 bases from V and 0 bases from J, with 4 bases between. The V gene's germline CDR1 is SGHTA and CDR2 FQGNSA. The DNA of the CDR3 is TGTGCCAGCAGCTTAACACCAACTAATGAAAAACTGTTTTTT. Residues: CASSLTPTNEKLFF. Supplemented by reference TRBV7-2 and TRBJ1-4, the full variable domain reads GAGVSQSPSNKVTEKGKDVELRCDPISGHTALYWYRQSLGQGLEFLIYFQGNSAPDKSGLPSDRFSAERTGGSVSTLTIQRTQQEDSAVYLCASSLTPTNEKLFFGSGTQLSVL.

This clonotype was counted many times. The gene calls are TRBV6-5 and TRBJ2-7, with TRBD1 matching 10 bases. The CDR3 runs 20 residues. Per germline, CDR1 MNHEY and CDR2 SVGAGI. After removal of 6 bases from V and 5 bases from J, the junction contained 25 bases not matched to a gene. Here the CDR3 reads CASSLTRIPGQGPSADEQYF. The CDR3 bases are TGTGCCAGCAGCCTTACCCGAATACCGGGACAGGGGCCCTCGGCTGACGAGCAGTACTTC.

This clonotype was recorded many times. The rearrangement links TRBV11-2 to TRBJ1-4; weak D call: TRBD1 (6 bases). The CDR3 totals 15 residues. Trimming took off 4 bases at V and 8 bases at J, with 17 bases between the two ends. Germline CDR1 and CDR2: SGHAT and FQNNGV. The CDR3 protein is CASSSTQGLGEKLFF. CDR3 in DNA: TGTGCCAGCAGCTCAACCCAGGGGCTAGGGGAAAAACTGTTTTTT.

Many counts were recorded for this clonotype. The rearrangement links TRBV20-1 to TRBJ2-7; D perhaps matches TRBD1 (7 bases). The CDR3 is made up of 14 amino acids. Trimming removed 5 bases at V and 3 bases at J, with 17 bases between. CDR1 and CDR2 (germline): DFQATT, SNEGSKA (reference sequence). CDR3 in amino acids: CSAQGGYVVYEQYF. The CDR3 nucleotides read TGCAGTGCTCAGGGGGGTTATGTAGTCTACGAGCAGTACTTC.

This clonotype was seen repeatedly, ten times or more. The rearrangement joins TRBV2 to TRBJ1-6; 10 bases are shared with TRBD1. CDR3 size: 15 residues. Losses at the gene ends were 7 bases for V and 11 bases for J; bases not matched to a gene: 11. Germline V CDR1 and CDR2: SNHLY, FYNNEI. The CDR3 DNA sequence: TGTGCCAGCAAGAGTGAGGGACAGGGGAGGACACCCCTCCACTTT. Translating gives CASKSEGQGRTPLHF.

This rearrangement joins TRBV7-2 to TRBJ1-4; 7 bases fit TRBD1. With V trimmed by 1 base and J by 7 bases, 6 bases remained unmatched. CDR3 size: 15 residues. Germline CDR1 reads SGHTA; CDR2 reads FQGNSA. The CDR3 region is CASSLGDRDAEKLFF. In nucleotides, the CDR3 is TGTGCCAGCAGCTTAGGTGACAGGGATGCTGAAAAACTGTTTTTT.

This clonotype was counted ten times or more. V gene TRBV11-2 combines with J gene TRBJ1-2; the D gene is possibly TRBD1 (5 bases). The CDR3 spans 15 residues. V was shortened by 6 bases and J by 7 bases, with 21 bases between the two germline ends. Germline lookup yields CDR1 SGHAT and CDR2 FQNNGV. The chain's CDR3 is CASSRGGERGTGYTF. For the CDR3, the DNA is TGTGCCAGCAGTCGCGGGGGGGAACGGGGTACTGGCTACACCTTC.

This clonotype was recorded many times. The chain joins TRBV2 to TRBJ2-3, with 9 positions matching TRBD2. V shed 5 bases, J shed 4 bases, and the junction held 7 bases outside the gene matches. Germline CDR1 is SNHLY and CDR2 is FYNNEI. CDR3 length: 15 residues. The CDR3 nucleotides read TGTGCCAGCAGTCCTAGCGGGGTCGTGGCAGATACGCAGTATTTT. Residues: CASSPSGVVADTQYF.

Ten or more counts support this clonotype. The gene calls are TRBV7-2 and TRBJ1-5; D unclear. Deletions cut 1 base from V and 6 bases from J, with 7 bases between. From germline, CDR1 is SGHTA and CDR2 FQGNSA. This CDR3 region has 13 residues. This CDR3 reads CASSLEVAQPQHF. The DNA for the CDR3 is TGTGCCAGCAGCTTAGAGGTCGCTCAGCCCCAGCATTTT. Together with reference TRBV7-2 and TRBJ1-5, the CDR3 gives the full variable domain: GAGVSQSPSNKVTEKGKDVELRCDPISGHTALYWYRQSLGQGLEFLIYFQGNSAPDKSGLPSDRFSAERTGGSVSTLTIQRTQQEDSAVYLCASSLEVAQPQHFGDGTRLSIL.

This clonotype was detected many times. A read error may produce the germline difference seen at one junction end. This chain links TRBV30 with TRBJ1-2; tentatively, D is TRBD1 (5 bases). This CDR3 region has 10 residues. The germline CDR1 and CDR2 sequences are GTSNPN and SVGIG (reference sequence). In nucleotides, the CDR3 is TGTGCCTACATTTGGGACCGTATCTCCTTC. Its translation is CAYIWDRISF.